Listed below are T cell receptor beta chains from one sample, sequenced in a study of blood T cell repertoires in COVID-19. Assay used: immunoSEQ multiplex PCR; TCRdb lists only in-frame clones, some missing. The sample lists more than 45,000 clones, 82% seen once, with about 22% in the top ten. The sequencing input was peripheral blood. Receptor source: a woman aged 60 to 75 with acute or convalescent COVID-19. Both conserved end residues are part of each CDR3. Fields, in order: V gene, clone size, J gene, D gene, CDR3 DNA, CDR3 protein. A D gene is named only where the DNA matches it firmly. Where a row states a size, it is once, few, many or the class of an expanded clone; other rows omit it.

TRBV25-1	once	TRBJ2-2	.	TGTGCCAGCAGTGTAACAGGGCACACCGGGGAGCTGTTTTTT	CASSVTGHTGELFF
TRBV14	.	TRBJ2-6	.	TGTGCCAGCAGCCAAGTCCCCAGGTCCTCTGGGGCCAACGTCCTGACTTTC	CASSQVPRSSGANVLTF
TRBV5-6	.	TRBJ1-6	TRBD1	TGTGCCAGCAGCTACGGGACAGCACAAAATTCACCCCTCCACTTT	CASSYGTAQNSPLHF
TRBV5-4	.	TRBJ2-7	TRBD2	TGTGCCAGCAGCGCGGTTTTTAGCGGGAACTCCTACGAGCAGTACTTC	CASSAVFSGNSYEQYF
TRBV15	.	TRBJ2-5	.	TGTGCCACCAGCAGACCGCCAGGTGCCCAAGAGACCCAGTACTTC	CATSRPPGAQETQYF
TRBV7-2	.	TRBJ2-5	TRBD2	TGTGCCAGCAGTTCCGGGACTAGCGGGTCACAAGAGACCCAGTACTTC	CASSSGTSGSQETQYF
TRBV9	.	TRBJ2-7	TRBD1	TGTGCCAGCAGCGCCGGGACAGGGTTGTACGAGCAGTACTTC	CASSAGTGLYEQYF
TRBV7-9	.	TRBJ2-7	.	TGTGCCAGCAGCTCTCGCGGGGATTCCTACGAGCAGTACTTC	CASSSRGDSYEQYF
TRBV30	.	TRBJ1-5	TRBD1	TGTGCCTGGAGTGTACCTATTAGGGGGCCTAACAATCAGCCCCAGCATTTT	CAWSVPIRGPNNQPQHF
TRBV27	.	TRBJ1-2	TRBD1	TGTGCCAGCAGTATACAGGGGCGAGGGTATGGCTACACCTTC	CASSIQGRGYGYTF
TRBV5-1	.	TRBJ1-2	.	TGCGCCAGCAGCGAGGACAGCTATGGCTACACCTTC	CASSEDSYGYTF
TRBV30	.	TRBJ1-4	TRBD1	TGTGCCTGGAGTGTAGGACAGGGGGCAGAAAAACTGTTTTTT	CAWSVGQGAEKLFF
TRBV4-1	.	TRBJ2-3	.	TGCGCCAGCAGCCAAGCTTCCGGGGGATCAGATACGCAGTATTTT	CASSQASGGSDTQYF
TRBV19	.	TRBJ1-4	TRBD1	TGTGCCACTTCAGGAAAACAGGGGGTTCGTAATGAAAAACTGTTTTTT	CATSGKQGVRNEKLFF
TRBV7-3	.	TRBJ2-3	.	TGTGCCAGCAGCCTGGAGCGGGGCACAGATACGCAGTATTTT	CASSLERGTDTQYF
TRBV6-6	.	TRBJ1-1	.	TGTGCCAGCAGTTACTCCAACCCGGAGACTGAAGCTTTCTTT	CASSYSNPETEAFF
TRBV7-9	.	TRBJ1-5	.	TGTGCCAGCAGCCCAGAGGGGGATAGCAATCAGCCCCAGCATTTT	CASSPEGDSNQPQHF
TRBV7-6	.	TRBJ1-3	.	TGTGCCAGCAGCTCGGGTGTCGGCTCTGGAAACACCATATATTTT	CASSSGVGSGNTIYF
TRBV4-1	.	TRBJ1-2	.	TGCGCCAGCAGCCGCCTCGAGGGAGACTATGGCTACACCTTC	CASSRLEGDYGYTF
TRBV2	once	TRBJ1-3	TRBD1	TGTGCCAGCAGATACGGACAGGGGGCTGGAAACACCATATATTTT	CASRYGQGAGNTIYF